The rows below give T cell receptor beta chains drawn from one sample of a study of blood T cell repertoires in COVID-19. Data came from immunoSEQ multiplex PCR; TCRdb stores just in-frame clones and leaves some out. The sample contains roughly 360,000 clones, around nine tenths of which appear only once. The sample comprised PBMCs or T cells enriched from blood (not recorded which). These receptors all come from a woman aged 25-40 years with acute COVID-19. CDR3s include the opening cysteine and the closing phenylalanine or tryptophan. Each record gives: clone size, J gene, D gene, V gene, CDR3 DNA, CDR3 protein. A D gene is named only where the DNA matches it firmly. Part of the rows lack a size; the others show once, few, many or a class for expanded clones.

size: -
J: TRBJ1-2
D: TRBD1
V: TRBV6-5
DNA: TGTGCCAGCAGTACACAGGGGGACGGCTACACCTTC
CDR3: CASSTQGDGYTF

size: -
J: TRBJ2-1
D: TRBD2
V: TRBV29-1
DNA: TGCAGCGTTGCGAGTAAGGTGCCTAGCGGGGGCAATGAGCAGTTCTTC
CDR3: CSVASKVPSGGNEQFF

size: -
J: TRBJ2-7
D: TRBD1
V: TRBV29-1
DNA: TGCAGCGCCGGACCTGGGACAGGGCCCTACGAGCAGTACTTC
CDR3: CSAGPGTGPYEQYF

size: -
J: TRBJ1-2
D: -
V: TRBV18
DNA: TGTGCCAGCTCACCAATGTCAGGGGCCAAGCCCTATGGCTACACCTTC
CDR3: CASSPMSGAKPYGYTF

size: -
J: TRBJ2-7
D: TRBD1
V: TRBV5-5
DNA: TGTGCCAGCAGCACCGATTACAGGGGGGTCTACGAGCAGTACTTC
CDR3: CASSTDYRGVYEQYF

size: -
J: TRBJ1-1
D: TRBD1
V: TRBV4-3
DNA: TGCGCCAGCAGCCAAGAGGCGGCCGACAGGGGGCGGACTGAAGCTTTCTTT
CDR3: CASSQEAADRGRTEAFF

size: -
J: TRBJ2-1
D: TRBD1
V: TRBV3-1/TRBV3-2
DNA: TGTGCCAGCAGCCACGCCCCGGACAGGGCCTACAATGAGCAGTTCTTC
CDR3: CASSHAPDRAYNEQFF

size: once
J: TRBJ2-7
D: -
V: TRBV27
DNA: TGTGCCAGCAGTTTATCCTCAGAGCCTCGGCGGGAGCAGTACTTC
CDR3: CASSLSSEPRREQYF

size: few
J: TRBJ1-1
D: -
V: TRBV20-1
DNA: TGCAGTGCTAGGGCGGAGCACGGAGCTTTCTTT
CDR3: CSARAEHGAFF

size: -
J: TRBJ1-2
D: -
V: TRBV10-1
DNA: TGCGCCAGCAGTGAGTCGACTCGTTATGGCTACACCTTC
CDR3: CASSESTRYGYTF

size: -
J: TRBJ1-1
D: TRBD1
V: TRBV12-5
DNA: TGTGCTAGTGGTCCCGGGACAGGGAACACTGAAGCTTTCTTT
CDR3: CASGPGTGNTEAFF

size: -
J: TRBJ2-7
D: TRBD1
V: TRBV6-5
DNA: TGTGCCAGCAGTTATCAGGGACAGGGGGTTCGCGAGCAGTACTTC
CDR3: CASSYQGQGVREQYF

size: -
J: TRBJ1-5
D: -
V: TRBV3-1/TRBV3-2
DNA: TGTGCCAGCAGCTCCCTCGGGAATCAGCCCCAGCATTTT
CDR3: CASSSLGNQPQHF

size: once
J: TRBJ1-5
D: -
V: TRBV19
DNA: TGTGCCAGTAGTACCCTACAGGGTCCTAGCAATCAGCCCCAGCATTTT
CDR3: CASSTLQGPSNQPQHF

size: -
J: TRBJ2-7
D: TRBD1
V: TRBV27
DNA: TGTGCCAGCAGTTTCCTGACAGGGGAAGAATCCTACGAGCAGTACTTC
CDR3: CASSFLTGEESYEQYF

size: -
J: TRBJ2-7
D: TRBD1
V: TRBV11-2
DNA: TGTGCCAGCAGCCCCGGACAGGGGCGTGCGGGCTACGAGCAGTACTTC
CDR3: CASSPGQGRAGYEQYF

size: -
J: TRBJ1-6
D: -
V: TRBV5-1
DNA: TGCGCCAGCAGCTTGGGGGCAGGGGCGAACTATAATTCACCCCTCCACTTT
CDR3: CASSLGAGANYNSPLHF

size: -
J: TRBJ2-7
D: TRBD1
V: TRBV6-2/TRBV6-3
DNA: TGTGCCAGCAGCCGACTCGGACAGGGCCCCTACGAGCAGTACTTC
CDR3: CASSRLGQGPYEQYF

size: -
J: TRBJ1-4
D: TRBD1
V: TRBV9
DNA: TGTGCCAGCAGCGTAACAGGGGCCGCCATTGAAAAACTGTTTTTT
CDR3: CASSVTGAAIEKLFF

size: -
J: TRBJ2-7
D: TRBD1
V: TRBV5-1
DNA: TGCGCCAGCAGCTTGAGTCAGACAGGGGAAAGGCACGAGCAGTACTTC
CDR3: CASSLSQTGERHEQYF